These T cell receptor beta chains were read from a single sample in a study of STAT5B mutations in CD4+ large granular lymphocyte leukemia. The data were produced by immunoSEQ multiplex PCR, yet TCRdb's version contains in-frame clones alone and is incomplete. The table includes fewer than 45,000 clones, 65% to 90% detected once. The sequenced sample was CD4+ T cells from blood buffy coats. All receptors come from a human donor in good health. Both conserved end residues are part of each CDR3. The D gene is left open where the match is weak. Rows give clone size only sometimes, using once, few, many, or a class for an expanded clone.

v_call: TRBV30; d_call: TRBD1; j_call: TRBJ1-1; cdr3_length: 13; clone_size: .; cdr3_nt: TGTGCCTGGAGTGGGCAGGGGGCCGCTGAAGCTTTCTTT; cdr3_aa: CAWSGQGAAEAFF
v_call: TRBV6-5; d_call: .; j_call: TRBJ2-7; cdr3_length: 15; clone_size: .; cdr3_nt: TGTGCCAGCAGTTACAGCAGATTAAAGGCCTACGAGCAGTACTTC; cdr3_aa: CASSYSRLKAYEQYF
v_call: TRBV4-1; d_call: TRBD2; j_call: TRBJ2-7; cdr3_length: 16; clone_size: .; cdr3_nt: TGCGCCAGCAGCCATGGATGGACTAGCGGCTCCGCCGAGCAGTACTTC; cdr3_aa: CASSHGWTSGSAEQYF
v_call: TRBV30; d_call: .; j_call: TRBJ1-2; cdr3_length: 12; clone_size: .; cdr3_nt: TGTGCCTGGGATAGGGGGGGCCGAGGCTACACCTTC; cdr3_aa: CAWDRGGRGYTF
v_call: TRBV7-2; d_call: .; j_call: TRBJ1-5; cdr3_length: 15; clone_size: .; cdr3_nt: TGTGCCAGCAGCTTAGCGCTTACAGGTAGCCAGCCCCAGCATTTT; cdr3_aa: CASSLALTGSQPQHF
v_call: TRBV5-1; d_call: TRBD1; j_call: TRBJ1-1; cdr3_length: 15; clone_size: .; cdr3_nt: TGCGCCAGCAGCTTGAGGACAGGGGGGAACACTGAAGCTTTCTTT; cdr3_aa: CASSLRTGGNTEAFF
v_call: TRBV7-9; d_call: .; j_call: TRBJ2-7; cdr3_length: 16; clone_size: few; cdr3_nt: TGTGCCAGCAGCTTTCCACTAAGGACGGGTTCCTACGAGCAGTACTTC; cdr3_aa: CASSFPLRTGSYEQYF
v_call: TRBV14; d_call: TRBD1; j_call: TRBJ1-1; cdr3_length: 15; clone_size: .; cdr3_nt: TGTGCCAGCAGGTTCACGGGACAGGCGAACACTGAAGCTTTCTTT; cdr3_aa: CASRFTGQANTEAFF
v_call: TRBV18; d_call: TRBD1; j_call: TRBJ1-1; cdr3_length: 16; clone_size: .; cdr3_nt: TGTGCCAGCTCACTCAATGTCGGGACAGGGAGCACTGAAGCTTTCTTT; cdr3_aa: CASSLNVGTGSTEAFF
v_call: TRBV29-1; d_call: .; j_call: TRBJ2-7; cdr3_length: 11; clone_size: .; cdr3_nt: TGCAGCGTTGACAGGGCAAACGAGCAGTACTTC; cdr3_aa: CSVDRANEQYF
v_call: TRBV19; d_call: .; j_call: TRBJ1-4; cdr3_length: 15; clone_size: few; cdr3_nt: TGTGCCAGTAACAGTCGGGGATCAACTAATGAAAAACTGTTTTTT; cdr3_aa: CASNSRGSTNEKLFF
v_call: TRBV5-4; d_call: .; j_call: TRBJ1-5; cdr3_length: 12; clone_size: few; cdr3_nt: TGTGCCAGCAGCTTGCTAGGGCAGGACCAGCATTTT; cdr3_aa: CASSLLGQDQHF
v_call: TRBV5-1; d_call: .; j_call: TRBJ2-3; cdr3_length: 13; clone_size: .; cdr3_nt: TGCGCCTCCGCCTCGGGGGGCACAGATACGCAGTATTTT; cdr3_aa: CASASGGTDTQYF
v_call: TRBV28; d_call: TRBD2; j_call: TRBJ2-1; cdr3_length: 17; clone_size: .; cdr3_nt: TGTGCCAGCAGTTCTCCTTCTAGCGGGCGTACCTACAATGAGCAGTTCTTC; cdr3_aa: CASSSPSSGRTYNEQFF
v_call: TRBV7-8; d_call: .; j_call: TRBJ2-7; cdr3_length: 13; clone_size: .; cdr3_nt: TGTGCCAGCAGCTTACACGGAACCTACGAGCAGTACTTC; cdr3_aa: CASSLHGTYEQYF
v_call: TRBV7-9; d_call: .; j_call: TRBJ1-1; cdr3_length: 12; clone_size: .; cdr3_nt: TGTGCCAGCAGCTTAGTTGGCGGAGAAGCTTTCTTT; cdr3_aa: CASSLVGGEAFF
v_call: TRBV20-1; d_call: .; j_call: TRBJ2-7; cdr3_length: 10; clone_size: once; cdr3_nt: TGCAGTGCTATGGGCAGCGAGCAGTACTTC; cdr3_aa: CSAMGSEQYF
v_call: TRBV5-1; d_call: .; j_call: TRBJ1-1; cdr3_length: 11; clone_size: .; cdr3_nt: TGCGCCCCAGCAGGGAATTCTGAAGCTTTCTTT; cdr3_aa: CAPAGNSEAFF
v_call: TRBV18; d_call: .; j_call: TRBJ2-3; cdr3_length: 13; clone_size: .; cdr3_nt: TGTGCCAGCTCACCAAAGGGGAAAGATACGCAGTATTTT; cdr3_aa: CASSPKGKDTQYF
v_call: TRBV20-1; d_call: .; j_call: TRBJ2-1; cdr3_length: 10; clone_size: .; cdr3_nt: TGCAGTGCTAGACTTTATGAGCAGTTCTTC; cdr3_aa: CSARLYEQFF
v_call: TRBV19; d_call: TRBD2; j_call: TRBJ2-1; cdr3_length: 14; clone_size: .; cdr3_nt: TGTGCCAGTCAGCTAGCGGGAGGGAACAATGAGCAGTTCTTC; cdr3_aa: CASQLAGGNNEQFF
v_call: TRBV9; d_call: .; j_call: TRBJ1-1; cdr3_length: 14; clone_size: once; cdr3_nt: TGTGCCAGCAGCTCCCGAGCCGGGAACACTGAAGCTTTCTTT; cdr3_aa: CASSSRAGNTEAFF
v_call: TRBV7-3; d_call: .; j_call: TRBJ2-7; cdr3_length: 11; clone_size: .; cdr3_nt: TGTGCCAGCAGCACTGTACCCGAGCAGTACTTC; cdr3_aa: CASSTVPEQYF
v_call: TRBV7-9; d_call: TRBD1; j_call: TRBJ1-1; cdr3_length: 13; clone_size: .; cdr3_nt: TGTGCCAGCAGCTCCCGGGACAGGGGTAAAGCTTTCTTT; cdr3_aa: CASSSRDRGKAFF
v_call: TRBV11-2; d_call: TRBD2; j_call: TRBJ2-7; cdr3_length: 15; clone_size: .; cdr3_nt: TGTGCCAGCAGCTTAGATCTAGCGGGAGTCGGGGAGCAGTACTTC; cdr3_aa: CASSLDLAGVGEQYF
v_call: TRBV11-2; d_call: TRBD2; j_call: TRBJ2-1; cdr3_length: 15; clone_size: .; cdr3_nt: TGTGCCAGCGTCCCGGGGGGGGCATCCTACAATGAGCAGTTCTTC; cdr3_aa: CASVPGGASYNEQFF
v_call: TRBV2; d_call: .; j_call: TRBJ1-5; cdr3_length: 14; clone_size: .; cdr3_nt: TGTGCCGGCCGCGGGGGGAGGAGCAATCAGCCCCAGCATTTT; cdr3_aa: CAGRGGRSNQPQHF
v_call: TRBV25-1; d_call: TRBD1; j_call: TRBJ1-1; cdr3_length: 13; clone_size: .; cdr3_nt: TGTGCCAGCAGTAACAACAGGGGAGGTGAAGCTTTCTTT; cdr3_aa: CASSNNRGGEAFF
v_call: TRBV5-4; d_call: .; j_call: TRBJ1-1; cdr3_length: 15; clone_size: .; cdr3_nt: TGTGCCAGCAGCTTGCCATGGCAGGGAAACACTGAAGCTTTCTTT; cdr3_aa: CASSLPWQGNTEAFF
v_call: TRBV4-1; d_call: .; j_call: TRBJ1-2; cdr3_length: 16; clone_size: few; cdr3_nt: TGCGCCAGCAGCCAAGATAGATCGATACCCGTCTATGGCTACACCTTC; cdr3_aa: CASSQDRSIPVYGYTF
v_call: TRBV5-1; d_call: TRBD1; j_call: TRBJ2-7; cdr3_length: 14; clone_size: .; cdr3_nt: TGCGCCAGCAGCTTGGCCGGACAGGGTTACGAGCAGTACTTC; cdr3_aa: CASSLAGQGYEQYF
v_call: TRBV5-1; d_call: TRBD2; j_call: TRBJ2-1; cdr3_length: 14; clone_size: .; cdr3_nt: TGCGCCAGCAGCTCGGGACTACATTACAATGAGCAGTTCTTC; cdr3_aa: CASSSGLHYNEQFF
v_call: TRBV15; d_call: .; j_call: TRBJ1-4; cdr3_length: 16; clone_size: .; cdr3_nt: TGTGCCACCAGCAGAGATCCCACGGGAGCGGATGAAAAACTGTTTTTT; cdr3_aa: CATSRDPTGADEKLFF
v_call: TRBV13; d_call: TRBD2; j_call: TRBJ2-2; cdr3_length: 17; clone_size: .; cdr3_nt: TGTGCCAGCAGCTTCCTCTCGCGGGAGAAATCCACCGGGGAGCTGTTTTTT; cdr3_aa: CASSFLSREKSTGELFF
v_call: TRBV4-3; d_call: .; j_call: TRBJ2-2; cdr3_length: 15; clone_size: .; cdr3_nt: TGCGCCAGCAGACCCCCCGGAAATCCAGCCGGGGAGCTGTTTTTT; cdr3_aa: CASRPPGNPAGELFF
v_call: TRBV28; d_call: TRBD1; j_call: TRBJ1-1; cdr3_length: 15; clone_size: .; cdr3_nt: TGTGCCAGCAGTTTATTACAGGGGGCGATCGGTGAAGCTTTCTTT; cdr3_aa: CASSLLQGAIGEAFF
v_call: TRBV5-1; d_call: .; j_call: TRBJ1-1; cdr3_length: 15; clone_size: .; cdr3_nt: TGCGCCAGCAGCTTGGCCGACAGTGGGGCCACTGAAGCTTTCTTT; cdr3_aa: CASSLADSGATEAFF
v_call: TRBV5-1; d_call: TRBD2; j_call: TRBJ2-2; cdr3_length: 15; clone_size: .; cdr3_nt: TGCGCCAGCAGCGCCAGACTAGCGCCCACCGGGGAGCTGTTTTTT; cdr3_aa: CASSARLAPTGELFF
v_call: TRBV2; d_call: .; j_call: TRBJ2-4; cdr3_length: 16; clone_size: .; cdr3_nt: TGTGCCAGCAGACCCGGGATTTCTTTAGCCAAAAACATTCAGTACTTC; cdr3_aa: CASRPGISLAKNIQYF
v_call: TRBV7-2; d_call: TRBD2; j_call: TRBJ2-5; cdr3_length: 17; clone_size: .; cdr3_nt: TGTGCCAGCAGCTTAGTTCCAGCGGGAGGGCCAGGGGAGACCCAGTACTTC; cdr3_aa: CASSLVPAGGPGETQYF
v_call: TRBV11-2; d_call: TRBD1; j_call: TRBJ2-7; cdr3_length: 12; clone_size: .; cdr3_nt: TGTGCCAGCAGCTCGGACAGGGACGAGCAGTACTTC; cdr3_aa: CASSSDRDEQYF
v_call: TRBV5-1; d_call: TRBD1; j_call: TRBJ1-1; cdr3_length: 17; clone_size: .; cdr3_nt: TGCGCCAGCAGCCCGCGTCCCGGGACAGGGCTGGACACTGAAGCTTTCTTT; cdr3_aa: CASSPRPGTGLDTEAFF
v_call: TRBV14; d_call: .; j_call: TRBJ1-1; cdr3_length: 12; clone_size: .; cdr3_nt: TGTGCCAGCAGCCAAGGGGGGGCTGAAGCTTTCTTT; cdr3_aa: CASSQGGAEAFF
v_call: TRBV11-2; d_call: TRBD2; j_call: TRBJ2-1; cdr3_length: 15; clone_size: .; cdr3_nt: TGTGCCAGCACCCGTGAGCGGGAGAGAGGCAATGAGCAGTTCTTC; cdr3_aa: CASTRERERGNEQFF
v_call: TRBV9; d_call: .; j_call: TRBJ1-2; cdr3_length: 11; clone_size: .; cdr3_nt: TGTGCCAGCAGTAATAACGCGGGCTACACCTTC; cdr3_aa: CASSNNAGYTF
v_call: TRBV11-2; d_call: .; j_call: TRBJ2-1; cdr3_length: 14; clone_size: .; cdr3_nt: TGTGCCAGCAGCTTAGATCAGTGGGGAAGCGAGCAGTTCTTC; cdr3_aa: CASSLDQWGSEQFF
v_call: TRBV11-2; d_call: .; j_call: TRBJ1-1; cdr3_length: 13; clone_size: .; cdr3_nt: TGTGCCAGCAGCGCGGACAGGAACACTGAAGCTTTCTTT; cdr3_aa: CASSADRNTEAFF
v_call: TRBV5-1; d_call: TRBD1; j_call: TRBJ2-3; cdr3_length: 16; clone_size: .; cdr3_nt: TGCGCCAGCAGCGACGCCGGGACAGGGATTACAGATACGCAGTATTTT; cdr3_aa: CASSDAGTGITDTQYF
v_call: TRBV6-6; d_call: .; j_call: TRBJ1-1; cdr3_length: 14; clone_size: once; cdr3_nt: TGTGCCAGCAGTTACGCATTTTCAGGCACTGAAGCTTTCTTT; cdr3_aa: CASSYAFSGTEAFF
v_call: TRBV5-6; d_call: .; j_call: TRBJ2-3; cdr3_length: 18; clone_size: .; cdr3_nt: TGTGCCAGCACCCTAATTCTAGGACCACCCCGGAGCACAGATACGCAGTATTTT; cdr3_aa: CASTLILGPPRSTDTQYF
v_call: TRBV29-1; d_call: TRBD1; j_call: TRBJ1-1; cdr3_length: 13; clone_size: .; cdr3_nt: TGCAGCCCCTTGGACAGGGGGGGGACTGAAGCTTTCTTT; cdr3_aa: CSPLDRGGTEAFF
v_call: TRBV7-9; d_call: .; j_call: TRBJ2-7; cdr3_length: 15; clone_size: .; cdr3_nt: TGTGCCAGCAGCCTTGGAGATCCCTACCCCTACGAGCAGTACTTC; cdr3_aa: CASSLGDPYPYEQYF
v_call: TRBV6-1; d_call: .; j_call: TRBJ1-2; cdr3_length: 12; clone_size: .; cdr3_nt: TGTGCCAGCGCCAGGGAGGGCTATGGCTACACCTTC; cdr3_aa: CASAREGYGYTF
v_call: TRBV6-5; d_call: .; j_call: TRBJ2-2; cdr3_length: 16; clone_size: .; cdr3_nt: TGTGCCAGCAGTTATCGCTCACGGGGGACCCCCGGGGAGCTGTTTTTT; cdr3_aa: CASSYRSRGTPGELFF
v_call: TRBV5-1; d_call: .; j_call: TRBJ2-5; cdr3_length: 16; clone_size: .; cdr3_nt: TGCGCCAGCAGCGCTGGGGAGACGGCGGGCCTCGGGACCCAGTACTTC; cdr3_aa: CASSAGETAGLGTQYF
v_call: TRBV7-3; d_call: .; j_call: TRBJ2-5; cdr3_length: 13; clone_size: .; cdr3_nt: TGTGCCAGCAGCGCTTCTCCGCAAGAGACCCAGTACTTC; cdr3_aa: CASSASPQETQYF